Here is one T cell receptor (beta chain) with its context. The antigen is not known. The data belong to a study of tumor-infiltrating lymphocytes in localized non-small cell lung cancer. The study's findings and limits: Each assay used a separate piece of the same tissue.

This table comes from immunoSEQ multiplex PCR, and its TCRdb copy is limited to in-frame clones, with some not included. This repertoire shows about 12,000 clones, 70% to 90% found once; its top ten account for approximately 8.9%. This TCR derives from a human donor with non-small cell lung cancer. The sequenced sample consisted of lung tumor tissue.

CDR3 residues: CASSLGGLQETQYF. In DNA, the CDR3 is TGTGCCAGCAGTTTAGGGGGCTTGCAAGAGACCCAGTACTTC. The chain combines TRBV28 with TRBJ2-5, with TRBD1 as a possible D gene (6 bases). Germline CDR1 MDHEN, CDR2 SYDVKM. V was pared by 2 bases and J by 2 bases, with 9 bases between. The CDR3 is 14 amino acids.